This T cell receptor (beta chain) came from a study of blood T cell repertoires in COVID-19. At the level of the study: The study drew acute and convalescent COVID-19 samples from the United States, Italy and Spain. T cells, B-cell-depleted T cells, or PBMCs provided the cDNA or gDNA that served as material.

Methods used by the authors: Quantification of nucleated cells was approximated via reference gene primer amplification. Sequencing was performed with immunoSEQ multiplex PCR; in TCRdb, only in-frame clones are kept and a portion is missing. V, J and clone size are taken as reported in that table, and D and trimming were inferred from the DNA itself. The sample includes more than 200,000 clones, roughly nine tenths of them seen just once. Deletions cut 5 bases from V and 0 bases from J, with 12 bases between. From germline, CDR1 is SGHVS and CDR2 FNYEAQ. The CDR3 extends over 15 amino acids. The specimen sequenced was peripheral blood. V is TRBV7-6 and J is TRBJ2-3; a possible D gene is TRBD2 (6 bases). This TCR derives from a man in his forties or fifties with acute or convalescent COVID-19. This chain's CDR3 is CASSVGGSSTDTQYF. DNA for the CDR3: TGTGCCAGCAGCGTGGGAGGATCTAGCACAGATACGCAGTATTTT.